The 3 T cell receptor beta chains reported below all come from one sample, sequenced in a study of radiotherapy plus CTLA-4 blockade in lung cancer. The assay was immunoSEQ multiplex PCR, and TCRdb's table has in-frame clones only and misses some. The sample has some 90,000 clones, 83% seen once. Specimen: peripheral blood, collected from a patient treated with radiotherapy plus ipilimumab. The receptor source for this set is a human donor with non-small cell lung cancer who had stable disease on radiotherapy plus ipilimumab.

The count of this clone is one. A junction boundary mismatches the germline segment, possibly from a read error. The identical CDR3 is also encoded by other nucleotide sequences in the sample. The chain recombines TRBV27 with TRBJ2-7; 12 bases fit TRBD2. CDR1 and CDR2 from the germline V gene are MNHEY and SMNVEV (reference sequence). This CDR3 contains 15 residues. The CDR3 DNA sequence: TGCGCCAGCAGTCCAGGACTAGCGGGAACCTACGAGCAGTACTTC. Translated: CASSPGLAGTYEQYF.

V gene TRBV9 combines with J gene TRBJ2-7; D is possibly TRBD1 (6 bases). There are 17 residues in the CDR3. CDR1 SGDLS and CDR2 YYNGEE come from the germline V gene. The ends were cut back, 3 bases at V and 8 bases at J, with 27 bases in the middle. CDR3 nucleotides: TGTGCCAGCAGCGCGAGTCCCGGGACATGGAGCCCCGTCCAGCAGTACTTC. It is translated as CASSASPGTWSPVQQYF.

The chain is built from TRBV9 and TRBJ1-3; D perhaps matches TRBD1 (5 bases). The ends were cut back, 0 bases at V and 2 bases at J, with 9 bases in the middle. The germline V gene has CDR1 SGDLS and CDR2 YYNGEE. The CDR3 contains 15 residues. The CDR3 sequence is CASSVEGHTGNTIYF. The CDR3 DNA follows: TGTGCCAGCAGCGTAGAGGGGCACACTGGAAACACCATATATTTT.